A single sample is the source of the 14 T cell receptor beta chains below, sequenced in a study of T cells in Graves' hyperthyroidism and ophthalmopathy. Researchers took RNA transcripts and amplified the TCR beta CDR3 regions from them. In the first-round RT-PCR of the TCR CDR3, the HTBI primer set was used. MiXCR, run by TCRdb on the multiplex PCR reads, gives a single entry per CDR3 protein. Of 500,000 or so distinct CDR3 sequences listed, around 15% are singletons. Sequenced input: blood. These receptors were obtained from a woman younger than 45 with Graves' ophthalmopathy.

The chain recombines TRBV4-3 with TRBJ2-4, with D possibly TRBD1 on 5 matching bases. Trimming shortened V by 1 base and J by 4 bases, and 11 bases separated the two germline ends. Germline V gene lookup returns CDR1 LGHNA and CDR2 YSLEER. The CDR3 loop spans 15 amino acids. The CDR3 is CASSQGGAEKNIQYF. DNA for the CDR3: TGCGCCAGCAGCCAAGGGGGCGCCGAGAAAAACATTCAGTACTTC.

This clonotype was seen ten or more times. The chain carries TRBV3-1 and TRBJ2-3; D call uncertain. Germline V CDR1 and CDR2: LGHDT, YNNKEL (reference sequence). This CDR3 is 15 amino acids long. Trimming stripped 3 bases from V and 0 bases from J, with 10 bases between. The CDR3 region is CASSHSSASTDTQYF. Here the CDR3 DNA reads TGTGCCAGCAGCCATTCCTCTGCCAGCACAGATACGCAGTATTTT.

This clonotype turned up a few times. The CDR3 sequence: CASSPGPMNSYEQYF. CDR3 nucleotide sequence: TGTGCCAGCAGCCCGGGACCGATGAACTCCTACGAGCAGTACTTC. The rearrangement links TRBV27 to TRBJ2-7; D is possibly TRBD1 or TRBD2 (5 bases each). Per germline, CDR1 MNHEY and CDR2 SMNVEV (reference sequence). This CDR3 is built from 15 residues. Trimming cost V 6 bases and J 0 bases, with 15 bases left between them.

In this sample, this clonotype turned up a few times. The chain has TRBV10-3 and TRBJ2-1, with TRBD1 matching over 7 bases. CDR1 is ENHRY, CDR2 SYGVKD, per germline. V gave up 7 bases and J gave up 7 bases; unmatched junction bases: 10. The CDR3 is 14 amino acids. The CDR3, as DNA: TGTGCCATCACCGAAGGGGGCTTGGGTAATGAGCAGTTCTTC. This encodes CAITEGGLGNEQFF.

This clonotype has a handful of counts. The J gene is TRBJ2-1, the V gene TRBV11-2; maybe TRBD1 (6 bases). CDR1 is SGHAT and CDR2 is FQNNGV in the germline V gene. Trimming cost V 3 bases and J 1 base, with 7 bases left between them. The CDR3 loop spans 14 amino acids. In DNA form, the CDR3 reads TGTGCCAGCAGCTTCGGGACATCCTACAATGAGCAGTTCTTC. Translated, it gives CASSFGTSYNEQFF.

This clonotype has only a few counts. This chain links TRBV4-3 with TRBJ2-2; D remains ambiguous. With 2 bases removed from V and 7 bases from J, the gap between germline ends came to 8 bases. The CDR3 consists of 13 residues. In germline, CDR1 is LGHNA, CDR2 YSLEER. The CDR3: CASSQLSGGELFF. The CDR3 nucleotides read TGCGCCAGCAGCCAACTTTCTGGCGGGGAGCTGTTTTTT.

This clonotype was seen only a few times. The rearrangement joins TRBV12-3 or TRBV12-4 to TRBJ1-2, with TRBD1 matching 9 bases. The CDR3 has 14 amino acids. J was trimmed by 5 bases and V by 1 base; bases with no gene match: 2. The CDR3 DNA reads TGTGCCAGCAGTTTAGACAGGGGGCTGTATGGCTACACCTTC. Its protein product is CASSLDRGLYGYTF.

This clonotype was counted ten times or more. The V and J genes are TRBV28 and TRBJ1-2; TRBD1 is a possible D gene (5 bases). The CDR3 is 14 amino acids. Deletions cut 2 bases from V and 4 bases from J, with 11 bases between. The V gene's germline CDR1 is MDHEN and CDR2 SYDVKM. In DNA, the CDR3 is TGTGCCAGCAGTTTAGTCCAGGGTGGCTATGGCTACACCTTC. Translation: CASSLVQGGYGYTF.

V usage is TRBV18 and J usage is TRBJ2-3, with 12 nucleotides matching TRBD2. Trimming at V came to 0 bases and at J to 5 bases, leaving 15 bases not matched to a gene. This CDR3 contains 20 residues. Germline assignment: CDR1 KGHSH and CDR2 LQKENI. DNA for the CDR3: TGTGCCAGCTCACCACCGCGACTAGCGGGAGAGCCTAGGGGAGGAGATACGCAGTATTTT. Translated: CASSPPRLAGEPRGGDTQYF.

There are many counts of this clonotype. The chain is built from TRBV2 and TRBJ2-4; TRBD1 or TRBD2 may be the D gene (5 bases each). The germline V gene has CDR1 SNHLY and CDR2 FYNNEI. CDR3 length: 15 residues. V was pared by 8 bases and J by 0 bases, with 14 bases between. CDR3 region: CASYGTELAKNIQYF. Written as DNA, the CDR3 is TGTGCCAGCTATGGGACGGAACTAGCCAAAAACATTCAGTACTTC.

This clonotype showed up many times. The rearrangement joins TRBV28 to TRBJ2-1; TRBD2 agrees at 8 bases. The CDR3 extends over 18 amino acids. The junction had 16 bases not matched to a gene; V was cut back by 4 bases and J by 5 bases. Germline V CDR1 and CDR2: MDHEN, SYDVKM. The DNA of the CDR3 is TGTGCCAGCAGTTCCGCAGCCGCAAGCGGGAGTTTCAACAATGAGCAGTTCTTC. It translates to CASSSAAASGSFNNEQFF.

This clonotype was counted a single time. The V call is TRBV20-1, the J call TRBJ2-6; no definite D call. V dropped 5 bases and J dropped 4 bases, with 18 bases sitting between them. CDR1 and CDR2 from the germline V gene are DFQATT and SNEGSKA (reference sequence). The CDR3 sequence is 16 residues long. CDR3: CSAFSTASIGANVLTF. For the CDR3, the DNA is TGCAGTGCTTTTTCGACGGCCTCTATCGGGGCCAACGTCCTGACTTTC.

This clonotype was counted between two and nine times. The chain employs TRBV6-1 and TRBJ1-6, with a tentative D call TRBD1 (6 bases). Germline V CDR1 and CDR2: MNHNS, SASEGT. Deletions cut 6 bases from V and 9 bases from J, with 18 bases between. This CDR3 is built from 15 residues. Here the CDR3 DNA reads TGTGCCAGCAGCCTCGGGCAGGGGACTTCTTCACCCCTCCACTTT. It is translated as CASSLGQGTSSPLHF.

This clonotype has at least ten counts. The chain employs TRBV6-2 or TRBV6-3 and TRBJ2-5; no clear D gene. The CDR3 has 12 residues. Trimming removed 6 bases at V and 4 bases at J, with 9 bases between. Germline V gives CDR1 MNHEY, CDR2 SVGEGT. CDR3 in DNA: TGTGCCAGCAGGAAGCCTATAGAGACCCAGTACTTC. This translates into CASRKPIETQYF.